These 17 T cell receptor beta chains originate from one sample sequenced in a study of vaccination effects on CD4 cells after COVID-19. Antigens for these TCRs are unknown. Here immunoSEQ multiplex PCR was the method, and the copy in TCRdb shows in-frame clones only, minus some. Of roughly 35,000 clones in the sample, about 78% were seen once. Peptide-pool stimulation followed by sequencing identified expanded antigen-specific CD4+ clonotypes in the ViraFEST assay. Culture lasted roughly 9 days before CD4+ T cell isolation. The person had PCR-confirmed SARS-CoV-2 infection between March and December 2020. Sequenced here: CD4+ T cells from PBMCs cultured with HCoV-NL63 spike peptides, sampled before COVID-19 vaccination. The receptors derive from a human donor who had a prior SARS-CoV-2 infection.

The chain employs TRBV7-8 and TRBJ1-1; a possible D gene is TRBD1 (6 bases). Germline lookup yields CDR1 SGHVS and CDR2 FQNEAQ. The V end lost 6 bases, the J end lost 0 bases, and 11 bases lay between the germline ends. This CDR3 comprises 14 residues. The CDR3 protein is CASSKDRLNTEAFF. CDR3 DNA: TGTGCCAGCAGTAAAGACAGGTTGAACACTGAAGCTTTCTTT.

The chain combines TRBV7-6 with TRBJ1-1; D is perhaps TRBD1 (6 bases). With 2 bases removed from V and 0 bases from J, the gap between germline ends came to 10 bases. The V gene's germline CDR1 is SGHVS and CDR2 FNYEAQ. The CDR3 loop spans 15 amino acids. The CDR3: CASSLLSGVNTEAFF. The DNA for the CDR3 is TGTGCCAGCAGCTTACTTTCAGGGGTGAACACTGAAGCTTTCTTT.

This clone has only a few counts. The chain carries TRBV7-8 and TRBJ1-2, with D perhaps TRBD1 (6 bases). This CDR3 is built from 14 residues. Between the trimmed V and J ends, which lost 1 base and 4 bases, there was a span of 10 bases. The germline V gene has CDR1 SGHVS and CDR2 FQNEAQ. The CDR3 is CASSLGQDLYGYTF. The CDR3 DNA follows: TGTGCCAGCAGCTTAGGACAGGACCTCTATGGCTACACCTTC.

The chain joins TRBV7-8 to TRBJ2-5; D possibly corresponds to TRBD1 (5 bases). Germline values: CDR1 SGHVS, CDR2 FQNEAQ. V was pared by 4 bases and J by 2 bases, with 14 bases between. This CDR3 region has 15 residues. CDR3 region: CASSSRQGRQETQYF. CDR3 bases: TGTGCCAGCAGCTCTCGTCAGGGCCGGCAAGAGACCCAGTACTTC.

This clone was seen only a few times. CDR3 in DNA: TGTGCCAGCAGTTTATATGGGGAGACCGGGGAGCTGTTTTTT. As protein: CASSLYGETGELFF. V is TRBV27 and J is TRBJ2-2; possible D gene TRBD2, 5 bases. The CDR3 contains 14 residues. V was trimmed by 1 base and J by 5 bases, leaving 8 bases between them. CDR1 MNHEY and CDR2 SMNVEV come from the germline V gene (reference sequence).

DNA of the CDR3: TGTGCCAGCAGCCTTACGTCCCGAGGACGGGGATCGGGCACTGAAGCTTTCTTT. Protein product: CASSLTSRGRGSGTEAFF. The chain joins TRBV2 to TRBJ1-1; D gene unclear. Trimming pared 6 bases from V and 4 bases from J, leaving 27 bases between. In germline, CDR1 is SNHLY, CDR2 FYNNEI. The CDR3 runs 18 residues. Full variable domain (missing parts from reference TRBV2 and TRBJ1-1): EPEVTQTPSHQVTQMGQEVILRCVPISNHLYFYWYRQILGQKVEFLVSFYNNEISEKSEIFDDQFSVERPDGSNFTLKIRSTKLEDSAMYFCASSLTSRGRGSGTEAFFGQGTRLTVV.

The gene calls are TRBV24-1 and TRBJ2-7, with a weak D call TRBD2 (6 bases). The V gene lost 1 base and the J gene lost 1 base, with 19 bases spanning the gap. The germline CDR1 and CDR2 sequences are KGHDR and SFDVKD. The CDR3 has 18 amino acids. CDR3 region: CATSDFTRVGGGSYEQYF. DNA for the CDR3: TGTGCCACCAGTGATTTCACCAGGGTGGGAGGAGGATCCTACGAGCAGTACTTC.

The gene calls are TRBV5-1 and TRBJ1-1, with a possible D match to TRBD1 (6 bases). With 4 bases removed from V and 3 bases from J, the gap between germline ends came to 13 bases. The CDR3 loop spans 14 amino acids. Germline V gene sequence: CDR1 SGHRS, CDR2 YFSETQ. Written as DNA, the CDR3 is TGCGCCAGCAGCCCGACGCCAGGGGACACTGAAGCTTTCTTT. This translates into CASSPTPGDTEAFF. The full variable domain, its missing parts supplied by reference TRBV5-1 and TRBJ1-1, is KAGVTQTPRYLIKTRGQQVTLSCSPISGHRSVSWYQQTPGQGLQFLFEYFSETQRNKGNFPGRFSGRQFSNSRSEMNVSTLELGDSALYLCASSPTPGDTEAFFGQGTRLTVV.

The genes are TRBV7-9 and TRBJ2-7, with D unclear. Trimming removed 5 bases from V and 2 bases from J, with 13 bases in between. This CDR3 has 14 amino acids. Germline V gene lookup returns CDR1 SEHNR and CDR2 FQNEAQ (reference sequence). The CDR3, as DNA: TGTGCCAGCAGCCCCCCAGCGAGAGCCTACGAGCAGTACTTC. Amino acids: CASSPPARAYEQYF.

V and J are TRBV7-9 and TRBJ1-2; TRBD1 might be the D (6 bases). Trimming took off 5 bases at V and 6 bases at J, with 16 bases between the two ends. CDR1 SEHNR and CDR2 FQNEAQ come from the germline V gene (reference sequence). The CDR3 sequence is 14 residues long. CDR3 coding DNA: TGTGCCAGCAGCCCCAATAACAGGGAGGATGGCTACACCTTC. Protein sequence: CASSPNNREDGYTF. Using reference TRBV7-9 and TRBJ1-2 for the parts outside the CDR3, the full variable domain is DTGVSQNPRHKITKRGQNVTFRCDPISEHNRLYWYRQTLGQGPEFLTYFQNEAQLEKSRLLSDRFSAERPKGSFSTLEIQRTEQGDSAMYLCASSPNNREDGYTFGSGTRLTVV.

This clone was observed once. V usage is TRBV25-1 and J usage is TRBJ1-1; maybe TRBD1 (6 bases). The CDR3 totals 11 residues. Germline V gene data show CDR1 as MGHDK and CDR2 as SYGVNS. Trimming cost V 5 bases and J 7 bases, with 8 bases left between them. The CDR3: CASSRGYEAFF. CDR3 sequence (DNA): TGTGCCAGCAGTAGGGGGTATGAAGCTTTCTTT.

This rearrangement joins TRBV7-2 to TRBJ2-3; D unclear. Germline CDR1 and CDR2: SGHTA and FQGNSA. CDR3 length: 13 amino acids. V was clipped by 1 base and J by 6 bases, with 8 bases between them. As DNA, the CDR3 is TGTGCCAGCAGCTTAGATCTTCGGGATACGCAGTATTTT. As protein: CASSLDLRDTQYF. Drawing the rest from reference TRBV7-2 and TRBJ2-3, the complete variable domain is GAGVSQSPSNKVTEKGKDVELRCDPISGHTALYWYRQSLGQGLEFLIYFQGNSAPDKSGLPSDRFSAERTGGSVSTLTIQRTQQEDSAVYLCASSLDLRDTQYFGPGTRLTVL.

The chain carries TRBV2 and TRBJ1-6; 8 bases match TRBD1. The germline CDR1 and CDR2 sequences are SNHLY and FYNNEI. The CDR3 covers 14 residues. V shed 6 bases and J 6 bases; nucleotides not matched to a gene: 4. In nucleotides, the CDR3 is TGTGCCAGCAGCAACAGGGGGTTTAATTCACCCCTCCACTTT. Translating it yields CASSNRGFNSPLHF.

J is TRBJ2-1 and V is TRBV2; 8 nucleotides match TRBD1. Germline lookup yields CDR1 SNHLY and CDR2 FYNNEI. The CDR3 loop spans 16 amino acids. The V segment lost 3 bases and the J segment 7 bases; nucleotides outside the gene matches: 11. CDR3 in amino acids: CASSDTGQVAGNEQFF. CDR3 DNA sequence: TGTGCCAGCAGTGATACGGGACAGGTGGCTGGGAATGAGCAGTTCTTC.

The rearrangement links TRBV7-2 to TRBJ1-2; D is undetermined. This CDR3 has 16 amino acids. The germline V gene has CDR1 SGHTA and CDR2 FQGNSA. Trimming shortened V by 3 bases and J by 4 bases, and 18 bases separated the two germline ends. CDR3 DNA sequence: TGTGCCAGCAGCTTCTCGGTGTCGGGCCCATCCTATGGCTACACCTTC. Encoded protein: CASSFSVSGPSYGYTF.

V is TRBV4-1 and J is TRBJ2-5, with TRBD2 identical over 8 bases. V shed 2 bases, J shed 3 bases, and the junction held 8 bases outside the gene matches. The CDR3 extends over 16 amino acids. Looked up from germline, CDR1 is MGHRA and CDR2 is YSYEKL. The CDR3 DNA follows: TGCGCCAGCAGCCAAAGAGGACTAGCATATAAAGAGACCCAGTACTTC. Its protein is CASSQRGLAYKETQYF.

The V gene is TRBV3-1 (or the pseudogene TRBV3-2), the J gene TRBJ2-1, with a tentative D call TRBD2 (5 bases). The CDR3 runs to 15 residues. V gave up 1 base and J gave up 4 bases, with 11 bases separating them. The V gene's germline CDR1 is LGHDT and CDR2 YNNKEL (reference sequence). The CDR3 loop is CASSQGSTGYNEQFF. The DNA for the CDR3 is TGTGCCAGCAGCCAAGGCTCCACGGGGTACAATGAGCAGTTCTTC.